This T cell receptor beta chain was captured by sequencing in a study of T cell changes during pregnancy in multiple sclerosis (dated by TCRdb to the late 2010s). Turning to the overall study: The study examined how the T cell repertoire changed over the course of pregnancy in women with multiple sclerosis.

Clipping removes 7 bases from V and 7 bases from J, with 2 as the unmatched junction base count. CDR1 and CDR2, looked up from the germline V gene, are MDHEN and SYDVKM. The CDR3 contains 11 residues, cysteine and phenylalanine counted. The DNA shown is the 33-base CDR3, in frame from base 1. This clone was detected a few times. What this receptor recognizes is not known. No much larger clone is present one base from it, and per-base qualities are unavailable. The library came from the immunoSEQ multiplex PCR assay. TCRdb took this table from immuneACCESS and kept in-frame rearrangements with V and J called. Such tables lack part of the clones; where checked against another copy, unresolved V genes explain under half of the gap, and the rest is unexplained. The sample table lists more than 80,000 clones, roughly nine tenths of them with a count of one. The ten largest clones represent 3.5% to 4% of the sample.

Here the sequenced sample was PBMCs, taken in the first trimester of pregnancy. The V and J segments used are TRBV28 and TRBJ1-2, with 8 central nucleotides matching TRBD1. The receptor comes from a female donor in good health, serving as a control in a pregnancy study. Some clones in this sample may be carry-over from other donors' samples. Here the CDR3 is given as CASTDRGGYTF. In nucleotides, the sequence is TGTGCCAGCACCGACAGGGGTGGCTACACCTTC.